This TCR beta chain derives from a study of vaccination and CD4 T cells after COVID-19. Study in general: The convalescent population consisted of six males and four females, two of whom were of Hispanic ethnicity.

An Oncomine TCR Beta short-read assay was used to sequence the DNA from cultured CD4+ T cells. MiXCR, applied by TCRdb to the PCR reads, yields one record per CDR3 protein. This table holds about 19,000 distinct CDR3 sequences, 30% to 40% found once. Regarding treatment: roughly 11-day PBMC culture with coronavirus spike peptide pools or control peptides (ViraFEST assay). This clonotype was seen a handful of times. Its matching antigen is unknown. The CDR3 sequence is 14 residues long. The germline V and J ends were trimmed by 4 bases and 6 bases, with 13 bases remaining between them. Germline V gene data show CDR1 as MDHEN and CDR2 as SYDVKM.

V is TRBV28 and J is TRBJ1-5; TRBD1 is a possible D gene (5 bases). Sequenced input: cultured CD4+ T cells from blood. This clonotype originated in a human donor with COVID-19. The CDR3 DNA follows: TGTGCCAGCAGTTATCAGGGTTCGGGTCAGCCCCAGCATTTT. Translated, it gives CASSYQGSGQPQHF.